This T cell receptor beta chain was sequenced in a study of cytomegalovirus exposure and HLA in healthy donors. Study-level background: Earlier sequencing of some 190 million T cells yielded around 100 million unique TCR beta sequences. Study findings and constraints: In an earlier analysis, in some 600 donors, most V segments appeared productive either ~87% or ~30% of the time. Immune exposure was documented only through CMV serostatus.

About this clone itself: The antigen is not known.

Use of 60 Vbeta and 13 Jbeta primers characterized the PCR. Here immunoSEQ multiplex PCR was the method, and the copy in TCRdb shows in-frame clones only, minus some. Its table lists tens of thousands of clones. The CDR3 is made up of 16 amino acids. The V end was cut by 2 bases, the J end by 0 bases, with 11 bases between. In germline, CDR1 is SNHLY, CDR2 FYNNEI. The sequenced sample was PBMCs. The V gene is TRBV2, the J gene TRBJ2-4; D ambiguous. The TCR sequence derives from a woman aged 25-40 years in good health and CMV-seropositive. CDR3 in amino acids: CASSENSLLAKNIQYF. The CDR3 nucleotides are TGTGCCAGCAGTGAAAATAGCCTCTTAGCCAAAAACATTCAGTACTTC.